The clone carrying this T cell receptor beta chain was counted between two and nine times. Its antigen is currently unknown. The sample is drawn from a study of regulatory T cells in long-lasting Graves disease. Study results and limitations: Public clonotype sharing was higher in persistent than newly diagnosed patients.

With iRepertoire HTBI primers and Arm-PCR of CDR3 regions, TCR beta libraries were built. Per the original methods: Identified across the samples were 62 TRBV segments and about 14 TRBJ segments. TCRdb redid the calling of the multiplex PCR reads with MiXCR, one entry per CDR3 protein. These V and J calls derive from TCRdb rather than the authors' analysis. The sample consists of fewer than 550,000 distinct CDR3 sequences, under 25% of them appearing once. Time point meaning: persistent/refractory GD, antithyroid drugs over 5 years with positive TRAb. The authors made the TCR library using RNA they extracted from PBMCs. Patients with Graves' disease were diagnosed by American Thyroid Association guidelines. This CDR3 is 13 amino acids long. Germline CDR1 is ENHRY and CDR2 is SYGVKD. V lost 6 bases and J 2 bases, leaving 8 bases between the germline ends.

The rearrangement joins TRBV10-3 to TRBJ1-5, with unresolved D. The sequence derives from a female donor with Graves disease. Material: peripheral blood mononuclear cells (PBMCs), obtained when the disease was refractory, from a patient treated with antithyroid drugs. The CDR3 DNA reads TGTGCCATCAGAGGGTTCGGCAATCAGCCCCAGCATTTT. It codes for CAIRGFGNQPQHF.